This entry is about one T cell receptor (beta chain). Its antigen is not identified. V was clipped by 6 bases and J by 5 bases, with 22 bases between them. Germline CDR1 SNHLY, CDR2 FYNNEI. There are 16 residues in the CDR3. It was with 60 Vbeta and 13 Jbeta primers that the PCR ran. Data came from immunoSEQ multiplex PCR; TCRdb stores just in-frame clones and leaves some out. The sample yields tens of thousands of clones, of which the top ten take up more than 0.45%. This sample stems from a study of cytomegalovirus exposure and HLA in healthy donors. Study findings and constraints: Later analysis found that TCR beta chains associated with HLA were more clonally expanded than other, equally common chains.

Sequenced: PBMCs. V usage is TRBV2 and J usage is TRBJ1-2; TRBD1 might be the D (5 bases). This TCR was sampled from a man aged 50 or older in good health and CMV-seronegative. In DNA form, the CDR3 reads TGTGCCAGCAGAGACACAATAGGGGCCGACCAATATGGCTACACCTTC. Protein sequence: CASRDTIGADQYGYTF.